The 24 T cell receptor beta chains below all came from one sample that was sequenced in a study of beta chain features in type 1 diabetes (dated by TCRdb to between 2017 and 2018). Libraries were prepared through the immunoSEQ multiplex PCR assay. The High Capacity cDNA Reverse Transcription Kit was used to reverse transcribe all of the isolated RNA, meaning that expressed TCRB transcripts were what got sequenced. The table comes from immuneACCESS by way of TCRdb, which keeps in-frame sequences with V and J called. Part of the clones is missing from these tables; in studies checked, under half for an unresolved V gene and the rest for unknown reasons. The sample table holds about 470,000 clones, of which approximately 30% were seen once. The ten largest clones add up to 0.05% to 0.065% of the sample. The specimen was naive CD4+ T cells from blood. The cell subset or site label corresponds to: true naive CD4+ T cells. These TCRs come from a man aged 18-30 years in good health.

The chain combines TRBV7-2 with TRBJ2-1; maybe TRBD2 (5 bases). Germline CDR1 and CDR2: SGHTA and FQGNSA. The CDR3 totals 14 residues. With 3 bases removed from V and 9 bases from J, the gap between germline ends came to 15 bases. The CDR3 region is CASSFRGFAGEQFF. The CDR3 DNA is TGTGCCAGCAGCTTTCGCGGGTTTGCGGGTGAGCAGTTCTTC.

This chain connects TRBV30 to TRBJ2-2; D assignment may be TRBD1 or TRBD2 (6 bases each). The CDR3 loop spans 14 amino acids. Germline-derived CDR1 and CDR2 are GTSNPN and SVGIG (reference sequence). The V end was cut by 3 bases, the J end by 7 bases, with 15 bases between. CDR3: CAWSGGIPDGELFF. CDR3 nucleotide sequence: TGTGCCTGGAGCGGGGGCATCCCAGACGGGGAGCTGTTTTTT.

This clone was seen a few times. This chain connects TRBV29-1 to TRBJ2-1; tentatively, D is TRBD2 (6 bases). V was cut by 6 bases and J by 2 bases, with 17 bases left in between. Germline V CDR1 and CDR2: SQVTM, ANQGSEA. The CDR3 is made up of 15 amino acids. CDR3 DNA sequence: TGCAGCGTCCAAGTACCGGGGGTGGCCTACAATGAGCAGTTCTTC. Translating gives CSVQVPGVAYNEQFF.

V is TRBV30 and J is TRBJ1-1; TRBD1 aligns across 7 bases. Germline loops: CDR1 GTSNPN, CDR2 SVGIG (reference sequence). The CDR3 spans 11 residues. V dropped 8 bases and J dropped 6; count of bases not matched to a gene: 6. In DNA form, the CDR3 reads TGTGCCAGAGACAGGGTCCCTGAAGCTTTCTTT. It encodes CARDRVPEAFF.

This clone was counted a few times. This sequence joins TRBV14 and TRBJ2-1; tentative D call: TRBD1 (5 bases). The germline V and J ends were trimmed by 1 base and 2 bases, with 15 bases remaining between them. CDR1 is SGHDN, CDR2 FVKESK, per germline. The CDR3 is made up of 17 amino acids. CDR3 DNA: TGTGCCAGCAGCCAAGCGTCTGGCAGGGTGGCCTACAATGAGCAGTTCTTC. Translation: CASSQASGRVAYNEQFF.

The V call is TRBV19, the J call TRBJ2-1, with a possible D match to TRBD2 (5 bases). CDR3 length: 13 residues. V was pared by 7 bases and J by 5 bases, with 12 bases between. Germline CDR1 reads LNHDA; CDR2 reads SQIVND (reference sequence). In DNA form, the CDR3 reads TGTGCCAGTAAGGGCGGGCCTCACAATGAGCAGTTCTTC. Encoded protein: CASKGGPHNEQFF.

The sample holds a few counts of this clone. This sequence joins TRBV29-1 and TRBJ2-3, with 9 positions matching TRBD1. Germline V gene lookup returns CDR1 SQVTM and CDR2 ANQGSEA. The CDR3 runs to 15 residues. Here the CDR3 DNA reads TGCAGTACTACCGGGACAGGGAATCTCCCAGATACGCAGTATTTT. Its translation: CSTTGTGNLPDTQYF.

This clone has a handful of counts. J is TRBJ2-7 and V is TRBV30; D possibly corresponds to TRBD2 (7 bases). The CDR3 is made up of 15 amino acids. Germline CDR1 reads GTSNPN; CDR2 reads SVGIG (reference sequence). V was cut by 0 bases and J by 1 base, with 13 bases left in between. This chain's CDR3 is CAWSVGGQISYEQYF. CDR3 DNA sequence: TGTGCCTGGAGTGTCGGGGGGCAAATTTCCTACGAGCAGTACTTC.

V is TRBV29-1 and J is TRBJ2-3; 9 positions agree with TRBD1. Germline CDR1 and CDR2: SQVTM and ANQGSEA. The CDR3 is made up of 13 amino acids. Germline trimming cut 8 bases from V and 3 bases from J; bases unmatched to any gene: 6. The CDR3 region has the DNA TGCAGCCAACTCGGACAGGGGACAGATACGCAGTATTTT. The encoded protein is CSQLGQGTDTQYF.

The chain uses TRBV6-1 and TRBJ1-2; the D gene is possibly TRBD1 (6 bases). CDR3 length: 13 amino acids. V was pared by 11 bases and J by 3 bases, with 16 bases between. The V gene's germline CDR1 is MNHNS and CDR2 SASEGT. CDR3 loop: CAVQGNRDYGYTF. As DNA, the CDR3 is TGTGCCGTACAGGGTAATCGGGACTATGGCTACACCTTC.

The chain combines TRBV29-1 with TRBJ2-3; the D call may be TRBD1 or TRBD2 (5 bases each). V lost 8 bases and J lost 6, with 15 bases in between. CDR1 and CDR2 from the germline V gene are SQVTM and ANQGSEA. This CDR3 contains 12 residues. CDR3 sequence: CSSGSGRDTQYF. The CDR3 coding sequence is TGCAGCTCTGGGTCGGGGCGGGATACGCAGTATTTT.

This sequence joins TRBV29-1 and TRBJ2-2, with no clear D. CDR3 size: 10 residues. Germline lookup yields CDR1 SQVTM and CDR2 ANQGSEA. V was shortened by 6 bases and J by 5 bases, with 4 bases between the two germline ends. The DNA of the CDR3 is TGCAGCGTCCCGACCGGGGAGCTGTTTTTT. Its protein product is CSVPTGELFF.

The chain links TRBV30 to TRBJ2-1; D is possibly TRBD2 (6 bases). This CDR3 spans 16 amino acids. The germline V gene encodes CDR1 GTSNPN and CDR2 SVGIG (reference sequence). The germline V and J ends were trimmed by 1 base and 8 bases, with 21 bases remaining between them. CDR3 sequence reads: CAWSAMGGVGLDEQFF. CDR3 nucleotide sequence: TGTGCCTGGAGTGCCATGGGGGGAGTCGGGTTGGATGAGCAGTTCTTC.

This clone was observed a few times. This chain joins TRBV13 and TRBJ2-7; TRBD1 matches 7 bases. V gave up 5 bases and J gave up 1 base; unmatched junction bases: 5. There are 14 residues in the CDR3. Germline V lookup: CDR1 PRHDT, CDR2 FYEKMQ (reference sequence). CDR3 in amino acids: CASSRETGSYEQYF. CDR3 nucleotide sequence: TGTGCCAGCAGCCGTGAGACAGGGTCCTACGAGCAGTACTTC. The variable domain in full, with the rest retrieved from reference TRBV13 and TRBJ2-7, is AAGVIQSPRHLIKEKRETATLKCYPIPRHDTVYWYQQGPGQDPQFLISFYEKMQSDKGSIPDRFSAQQFSDYHSELNMSSLELGDSALYFCASSRETGSYEQYFGPGTRLTVT.

This clone was detected only a few times. The CDR3 DNA reads as TGTGCCAGCAGCCCCCGAGGGGTGGGGGGCAATGAGCAGTTCTTC. Amino acid sequence: CASSPRGVGGNEQFF. The J gene is TRBJ2-1, the V gene TRBV9; a weak D match, TRBD2 (6 bases). The CDR3 loop spans 15 amino acids. V was cut by 4 bases and J by 6 bases, with 17 bases left in between. Germline V gene sequence: CDR1 SGDLS, CDR2 YYNGEE.

The V call is TRBV7-9, the J call TRBJ1-5, with TRBD1 identical over 7 bases. Germline CDR1 is SEHNR and CDR2 is FQNEAQ (reference sequence). This CDR3 is built from 15 residues. Trimming took 1 base from V and 1 from J; bases not matched to a gene: 1. The DNA for the CDR3 is TGTGCCAGCAGCTTAGGGACAGGCAGCAATCAGCCCCAGCATTTT. Its protein is CASSLGTGSNQPQHF.

In its sample, this clone was seen a few times. The chain combines TRBV29-1 with TRBJ2-5; 7 bases align to TRBD2. There are 13 residues in the CDR3. CDR1 SQVTM and CDR2 ANQGSEA come from the germline V gene. V was pared by 6 bases and J by 5 bases, with 9 bases of the junction left unmatched. CDR3 region: CSVGRLKEETQYF. CDR3 sequence (DNA): TGCAGCGTCGGGAGGCTGAAGGAGGAGACCCAGTACTTC.

This clone has more than one count but fewer than ten. V gene TRBV19 combines with J gene TRBJ2-5; TRBD2 agrees at 7 bases. Looked up from germline, CDR1 is LNHDA and CDR2 is SQIVND (reference sequence). The length of the CDR3 is 14 residues. The V segment lost 3 bases and the J segment 5 bases; nucleotides outside the gene matches: 6. The CDR3 is CASSMVSGTETQYF. CDR3 bases: TGTGCCAGTAGTATGGTGAGCGGGACGGAGACCCAGTACTTC.

The chain combines TRBV14 with TRBJ2-5; 9 positions match TRBD2. The CDR3 spans 15 residues. After removal of 4 bases from V and 5 bases from J, the junction contained 8 bases not matched to a gene. Germline lookup yields CDR1 SGHDN and CDR2 FVKESK. The CDR3 loop is CASSPPGTSMETQYF. CDR3 coding DNA: TGTGCCAGCAGCCCACCCGGGACTAGCATGGAGACCCAGTACTTC.

The chain links TRBV4-3 to TRBJ1-4; a possible D gene is TRBD1 (6 bases). The V and J ends lost 4 bases and 8 bases respectively, with 23 bases between them. Germline CDR1 reads LGHNA; CDR2 reads YSLEER. This CDR3 has 17 amino acids. The CDR3 is CASSRSLGGGRGEKLFF. Here the CDR3 DNA reads TGCGCCAGCAGCCGATCCCTCGGAGGGGGGCGCGGCGAAAAACTGTTTTTT.

This clone was observed a few times. Other nucleotide sequences in the sample specify the same CDR3. V gene TRBV30 combines with J gene TRBJ2-3; 11 nucleotides match TRBD2. Trimming cost V 0 bases and J 4 bases; bases outside gene matches: 6. Per the germline V gene, CDR1 is GTSNPN and CDR2 is SVGIG (reference sequence). The CDR3 runs to 16 residues. Here the CDR3 reads CAWSVRLAGGADTQYF. In DNA, the CDR3 is TGTGCCTGGAGTGTACGCCTAGCGGGAGGCGCAGATACGCAGTATTTT.

V and J are TRBV30 and TRBJ2-2, with 12 bases that match TRBD1. Germline CDR1 is GTSNPN and CDR2 is SVGIG (reference sequence). The CDR3 contains 14 residues. The V segment lost 4 bases and the J segment 6 bases; nucleotides outside the gene matches: 3. CDR3 amino acids: CAWTRDRGPGELFF. The CDR3 DNA follows: TGTGCCTGGACCCGGGACAGGGGGCCCGGGGAGCTGTTTTTT.

The chain combines TRBV9 with TRBJ2-3; D remains ambiguous. Trimming left V 2 bases short and J 4 bases short, with 8 bases between. CDR3 length: 13 residues. CDR1 SGDLS and CDR2 YYNGEE come from the germline V gene. DNA for the CDR3: TGTGCCAGCAGCGTCCTTAGCTCAGATACGCAGTATTTT. Translated: CASSVLSSDTQYF.

This clone was observed a handful of times. The chain combines TRBV7-9 with TRBJ1-5; 8 positions match TRBD1. Germline lookup yields CDR1 SEHNR and CDR2 FQNEAQ (reference sequence). The CDR3 length is 13 residues. Trimming at V came to 6 bases and at J to 6 bases, leaving 4 bases not matched to a gene. CDR3 loop: CASSSGGSQPQHF. The CDR3 coding sequence is TGTGCCAGCAGTTCAGGGGGCAGTCAGCCCCAGCATTTT.